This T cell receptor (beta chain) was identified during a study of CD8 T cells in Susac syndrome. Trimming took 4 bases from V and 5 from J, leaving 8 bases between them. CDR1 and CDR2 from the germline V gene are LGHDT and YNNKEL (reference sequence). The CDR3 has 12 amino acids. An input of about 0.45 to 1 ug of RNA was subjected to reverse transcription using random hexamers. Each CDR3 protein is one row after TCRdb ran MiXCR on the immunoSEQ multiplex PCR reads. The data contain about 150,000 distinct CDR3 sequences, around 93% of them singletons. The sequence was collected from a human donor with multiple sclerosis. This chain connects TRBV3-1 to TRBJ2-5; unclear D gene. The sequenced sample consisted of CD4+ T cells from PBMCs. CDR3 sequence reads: CASSRLMETQYF. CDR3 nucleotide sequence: TGTGCCAGCAGCCGCCTCATGGAGACCCAGTACTTC.